This TCR beta chain derives from a study of control samples from healthy donors and cancer patients. This CDR3 spans 16 amino acids. In germline, CDR1 is MNHEY, CDR2 SMNVEV (reference sequence). With 0 bases removed from V and 10 bases from J, the gap between germline ends came to 18 bases. Sequencing used immunoSEQ multiplex PCR; TCRdb keeps in-frame clones, though not all of them. The repertoire holds roughly 88,000 clones, with 90% to 95% as singletons. Sequencing was done on a sample of blood. The V gene is TRBV27, the J gene TRBJ1-4; the D gene is possibly TRBD1 (5 bases). The clonotype comes from a young woman in good health. The chain's CDR3 is CASSLSRAGLGPKLFF. In DNA form, the CDR3 reads TGTGCCAGCAGTTTATCGCGTGCAGGGTTAGGACCAAAACTGTTTTTT.